This entry lists 23 T cell receptor beta chains sequenced from one sample in a study of radiotherapy plus CTLA-4 blockade in lung cancer. Sequencing was performed with immunoSEQ multiplex PCR; in TCRdb, only in-frame clones are kept and a portion is missing. Among tens of thousands of clones listed, roughly 70% were seen once. The input for sequencing was peripheral blood, taken from a patient treated with radiotherapy plus ipilimumab. The receptors derive from a human donor with non-small cell lung cancer that progressed on radiotherapy plus ipilimumab.

The rearrangement uses TRBV5-4 and TRBJ2-3, with 7 positions matching TRBD2. The CDR3 is made up of 16 amino acids. Germline CDR1 reads SGHNT; CDR2 reads YYREEE (reference sequence). V was pared by 4 bases and J by 0 bases, with 8 bases of the junction left unmatched. The CDR3 DNA is TGTGCCAGCAGCATAAGACTAGCTTCTAGCACAGATACGCAGTATTTT. Protein product: CASSIRLASSTDTQYF.

V and J are TRBV28 and TRBJ2-7; D is uncertain. The CDR3 contains 15 residues. The ends were cut back, 5 bases at V and 4 bases at J, with 18 bases in the middle. Per germline, CDR1 MDHEN and CDR2 SYDVKM. CDR3 in DNA: TGTGCCAGCAGTCCCCCGGGCAGCCAAAGTTACGAGCAGTACTTC. It codes for CASSPPGSQSYEQYF.

V and J are TRBV2 and TRBJ1-1; D is undetermined. Trimming stripped 6 bases from V and 7 bases from J, with 15 bases between. Germline CDR1 and CDR2: SNHLY and FYNNEI. The length of the CDR3 is 13 residues. The CDR3 DNA reads as TGTGCCAGCAGGAACGAGGGCGGTATTGAAGCTTTCTTT. Translated: CASRNEGGIEAFF.

The chain joins TRBV7-3 to TRBJ2-1; the D gene is possibly TRBD2 (6 bases). V was shortened by 5 bases and J by 4 bases, with 9 bases between the two germline ends. Germline V lookup: CDR1 SGHTA, CDR2 FQGTGA. CDR3 size: 13 residues. The DNA for the CDR3 is TGTGCCAGCAGCCGCGGGGATTACAATGAGCAGTTCTTC. Translation gives CASSRGDYNEQFF.

The rearrangement joins TRBV27 to TRBJ2-2, with TRBD2 identical over 13 bases. The CDR3 consists of 15 residues. V trimming: 10 bases; J trimming: 4 bases; junction bases outside the gene matches: 6. Germline CDR1 MNHEY, CDR2 SMNVEV (reference sequence). CDR3 sequence: CATATSGGFTGELFF. CDR3 in DNA: TGTGCCACCGCGACTAGCGGGGGGTTCACCGGGGAGCTGTTTTTT.

In this sample, this clone turned up a few times. This sequence joins TRBV6-1 and TRBJ2-2; TRBD1 agrees at 7 bases. The ends lost 7 bases at V and 6 bases at J; junction bases unmatched: 8. Germline V gene data show CDR1 as MNHNS and CDR2 as SASEGT. This CDR3 spans 14 amino acids. For the CDR3, the DNA is TGTGCCAGCACAAGACAGGGAGTATCCGGGGAGCTGTTTTTT. This encodes CASTRQGVSGELFF.

This chain uses TRBV28 with TRBJ2-2; D is unresolved. The V gene's germline CDR1 is MDHEN and CDR2 SYDVKM. V lost 5 bases and J lost 0, with 13 bases in between. CDR3 length: 16 amino acids. CDR3 region: CASSVQNFANTGELFF. The CDR3, as DNA: TGTGCCAGCAGTGTCCAGAATTTCGCGAACACCGGGGAGCTGTTTTTT. The full variable domain, rest sourced from reference TRBV28 and TRBJ2-2, is DVKVTQSSRYLVKRTGEKVFLECVQDMDHENMFWYRQDPGLGLRLIYFSYDVKMKEKGDIPEGYSVSREKKERFSLILESASTNQTSMYLCASSVQNFANTGELFFGEGSRLTVL.

Only a few counts were recorded for this clone. V and J are TRBV5-4 and TRBJ2-1; perhaps TRBD2 as D (6 bases). This CDR3 spans 13 amino acids. V gave up 2 bases and J gave up 10 bases, with 13 bases separating them. Looked up from germline, CDR1 is SGHNT and CDR2 is YYREEE (reference sequence). The CDR3 is CASSLGTYPEQFF. In DNA form, the CDR3 reads TGTGCCAGCAGCTTAGGGACTTACCCCGAGCAGTTCTTC.

The table lists this clone with a count of one. This chain uses TRBV7-2 with TRBJ2-1, with D possibly matching TRBD1 (7 bases). The CDR3 has 17 amino acids. CDR1 is SGHTA, CDR2 FQGNSA, per germline. Trimming stripped 5 bases from V and 4 bases from J, with 21 bases between. DNA of the CDR3: TGTGCCAGCAGCGCGGACTACGGACAGGTTCGTTACAATGAGCAGTTCTTC. Translated, it gives CASSADYGQVRYNEQFF.

The genes are TRBV5-1 and TRBJ1-3, with D maybe TRBD1 (5 bases). Germline CDR1 is SGHRS and CDR2 is YFSETQ. The CDR3 totals 16 residues. Deletions cut 0 bases from V and 0 bases from J, with 10 bases between. For the CDR3, the DNA is TGCGCCAGCAGCTTGGGGGGGAGTAGCTCTGGAAACACCATATATTTT. This codes for CASSLGGSSSGNTIYF.

This rearrangement joins TRBV9 to TRBJ2-7, with 9 bases identical to TRBD2. Germline loops: CDR1 SGDLS, CDR2 YYNGEE. V trimming: 4 bases; J trimming: 4 bases; junction bases outside the gene matches: 9. The CDR3 loop spans 15 amino acids. CDR3 in amino acids: CASSPVGAGGYEQYF. The DNA for the CDR3 is TGTGCCAGCAGCCCGGTTGGTGCGGGAGGGTACGAGCAGTACTTC.

The J gene is TRBJ1-1, the V gene TRBV5-8, with D unresolved. The CDR3 extends over 14 amino acids. Trimming stripped 0 bases from V and 1 base from J, with 7 bases between. The germline CDR1 and CDR2 sequences are SGHTS and YDEGEE. The CDR3 reads CASSLVGSNTEAFF. The CDR3 DNA sequence: TGTGCCAGCAGCTTGGTTGGGTCGAACACTGAAGCTTTCTTT.

The J gene is TRBJ1-5, the V gene TRBV6-5; D gene unclear. The V end lost 5 bases, the J end lost 4 bases, and 6 bases lay between the germline ends. The CDR3 is 12 amino acids. Germline loops: CDR1 MNHEY, CDR2 SVGAGI. The CDR3 is CASSEPNQPQHF. CDR3 DNA: TGTGCCAGCAGTGAACCGAATCAGCCCCAGCATTTT.

The chain employs TRBV13 and TRBJ1-1; perhaps TRBD1 as D (5 bases). Trimming cost V 5 bases and J 3 bases, with 19 bases left between them. Germline values: CDR1 PRHDT, CDR2 FYEKMQ (reference sequence). The CDR3 loop spans 16 amino acids. This CDR3 is CASSPPTSWGDTEAFF. DNA of the CDR3: TGTGCCAGCAGCCCACCGACATCGTGGGGGGACACTGAAGCTTTCTTT.

The gene calls are TRBV9 and TRBJ2-5; 10 bases line up with TRBD2. The CDR3 sequence is 16 residues long. The junction had 8 bases not matched to a gene; V was cut back by 2 bases and J by 4 bases. Germline CDR1 reads SGDLS; CDR2 reads YYNGEE. CDR3 region: CASSVSSGGAGETQYF. The CDR3 DNA follows: TGTGCCAGCAGCGTGTCGAGCGGGGGGGCTGGAGAGACCCAGTACTTC.

This clone appeared a few times. This chain uses TRBV11-2 with TRBJ2-7, with no clear D. V lost 1 base to trimming and J lost 3 bases, with 7 bases between them. Germline CDR1 reads SGHAT; CDR2 reads FQNNGV. The CDR3 contains 13 residues. The CDR3 coding sequence is TGTGCCAGCAGCTTAGGGGCGTACTACGAGCAGTACTTC. It is translated as CASSLGAYYEQYF.

In nucleotides, the CDR3 is TGTGCCAGCAGCTGGAGCGGGGGGGAGGCGTCCAATGAGCAGTTCTTC. Translated, it gives CASSWSGGEASNEQFF. The chain couples TRBV7-3 to TRBJ2-1; 10 bases line up with TRBD2. The V segment lost 4 bases and the J segment 6 bases; nucleotides outside the gene matches: 9. The germline V gene has CDR1 SGHTA and CDR2 FQGTGA. The CDR3 runs to 16 residues.

The chain is built from TRBV19 and TRBJ2-5, with TRBD2 identical over 9 bases. CDR3 size: 15 residues. The germline gives CDR1 LNHDA, CDR2 SQIVND (reference sequence). Trimming removed 6 bases from V and 4 bases from J; junction bases left unmatched: 9. The CDR3 reads CASSPWLAGRETQYF. The CDR3 nucleotides read TGTGCCAGTAGCCCTTGGCTAGCGGGGCGAGAGACCCAGTACTTC.

The rearrangement joins TRBV28 to TRBJ1-3, with D unclear. V shed 5 bases and J shed 2 bases, with 10 bases lying between them. The CDR3 is 14 amino acids. Per germline, CDR1 MDHEN and CDR2 SYDVKM. The CDR3 sequence: CASSPPATGNTIYF. The CDR3 coding sequence is TGTGCCAGCAGTCCCCCCGCGACTGGAAACACCATATATTTT.

The rearrangement links TRBV10-1 to TRBJ1-5; tentatively, D is TRBD1 (5 bases). Trimming shortened V by 3 bases and J by 5 bases, and 17 bases separated the two germline ends. The CDR3 is 16 amino acids. CDR1 and CDR2 (germline): WNHNN, SYGVQD (reference sequence). In nucleotides, the CDR3 is TGCGCCAGCAGTGAACCCCCTGAACGGGGACATCAGCCCCAGCATTTT. This sequence encodes CASSEPPERGHQPQHF.

This chain uses TRBV6-5 with TRBJ1-2; TRBD1 matches 9 bases. Germline lookup yields CDR1 MNHEY and CDR2 SVGAGI. The CDR3 extends over 14 amino acids. Unmatched junction bases numbered 7, after V lost 6 bases and J lost 5 bases. The CDR3 sequence is CASSGTGTSYGYTF. The CDR3 nucleotides read TGTGCCAGCAGCGGGACAGGGACTTCGTATGGCTACACCTTC.

This clone is medium-sized within its sample. The rearrangement joins TRBV9 to TRBJ2-7; possibly TRBD2 for D (5 bases). The germline V gene has CDR1 SGDLS and CDR2 YYNGEE. This CDR3 has 13 amino acids. Trimming pared 0 bases from V and 6 bases from J, leaving 10 bases between. The CDR3 loop is CASSVDEGSEQYF. CDR3 DNA sequence: TGTGCCAGCAGCGTAGACGAGGGCAGCGAGCAGTACTTC.

In its sample, this clone was seen once. The J gene is TRBJ1-2, the V gene TRBV2, with a weak D call TRBD1 (6 bases). The V end lost 10 bases, the J end lost 5 bases, and 17 bases lay between the germline ends. The CDR3 extends over 13 amino acids. In germline, CDR1 is SNHLY, CDR2 FYNNEI. Here the CDR3 reads CATAAGAEYGYTF. The CDR3 nucleotides are TGTGCCACTGCGGCGGGGGCCGAGTATGGCTACACCTTC.